This TCR beta chain was documented in a study of T cells after yellow fever vaccination. TCRdb analysed the 5' RACE reads with MiXCR anew, one entry per CDR3 protein. Altogether 160,000 or so distinct CDR3 sequences are present, approximately 6.8% being singletons, with the ten largest covering approximately 2.5%. The CDR3 runs 14 residues. V was cut by 0 bases and J by 6 bases, with 13 bases left in between. The germline V gene encodes CDR1 DFQATT and CDR2 SNEGSKA (reference sequence). The gene calls are TRBV20-1 and TRBJ2-3; no reliable D call. The sample in question was CD4+ T cells sorted from PBMCs, obtained 5 to 6 days after the first yellow fever vaccination. The sequence was collected from a man aged 18-30 years who received the YFV17D yellow fever vaccine. The CDR3 sequence is CSARDSRGSDTQYF. The CDR3 region has the DNA TGCAGTGCTAGAGACTCTCGCGGTTCGGATACGCAGTATTTT.